These 30 T cell receptor beta chains originate from one sample sequenced in a study of T cells after somatic rescue of genetic block. Sequenced by immunoSEQ multiplex PCR; TCRdb stores in-frame clones only, minus some. The table records under 150,000 clones, approximately 90% of them present only once. Material: peripheral blood mononuclear cells (PBMCs). The source is a woman under 30.

The chain uses TRBV9 and TRBJ1-6; D gene ambiguous. There are 14 residues in the CDR3. The germline V gene has CDR1 SGDLS and CDR2 YYNGEE. V was pared by 4 bases and J by 9 bases, with 14 bases between. The CDR3 coding sequence is TGTGCCAGCAGCCCTGAGTCTATAGGTTCACCCCTCCACTTT. Translation: CASSPESIGSPLHF.

The rearrangement joins TRBV6-5 to TRBJ2-3, with 7 bases lining up with TRBD1. V dropped 5 bases and J dropped 3; count of bases not matched to a gene: 8. Germline CDR1 and CDR2: MNHEY and SVGAGI. The CDR3 spans 15 residues. The CDR3 sequence is CASSPRGQETDTQYF. As DNA, the CDR3 is TGTGCCAGCAGTCCTCGTGGACAGGAGACAGATACGCAGTATTTT.

This clone was counted between two and nine times. The genes are TRBV6-6 and TRBJ1-6, with 7 bases identical to TRBD1. The V gene's germline CDR1 is MNHNY and CDR2 SVGAGI (reference sequence). Losses at the gene ends were 8 bases for V and 4 bases for J; bases not matched to a gene: 2. The CDR3 contains 13 residues. This CDR3 is CASAGQYNSPLHF. The CDR3 nucleotides read TGTGCCAGCGCGGGACAGTATAATTCACCCCTCCACTTT.

V usage is TRBV30 and J usage is TRBJ2-5, with D maybe TRBD2 (6 bases). The CDR3 spans 12 residues. Trimming left V 2 bases short and J 7 bases short, with 11 bases between. Germline V gives CDR1 GTSNPN, CDR2 SVGIG (reference sequence). CDR3 in amino acids: CAWSLRGGTQYF. The CDR3 nucleotides read TGTGCCTGGAGTCTTAGGGGAGGGACCCAGTACTTC.

V and J are TRBV27 and TRBJ2-7, with 11 bases fitting TRBD2. CDR3 length equals 15 residues. Looked up from germline, CDR1 is MNHEY and CDR2 is SMNVEV (reference sequence). Germline trimming cut 6 bases from V and 5 bases from J; bases unmatched to any gene: 9. This CDR3 reads CASSPLLAGGNEQYF. CDR3 DNA: TGTGCCAGCAGCCCCCTTCTAGCGGGGGGAAACGAGCAGTACTTC.

The V gene is TRBV5-4, the J gene TRBJ2-2; D gene ambiguous. CDR3 size: 14 residues. Between the trimmed V and J ends, which lost 4 bases and 0 bases, there was a span of 7 bases. From germline, CDR1 is SGHNT and CDR2 YYREEE (reference sequence). In DNA form, the CDR3 reads TGTGCCAGCAGCACAAAATCGAACACCGGGGAGCTGTTTTTT. Translating it yields CASSTKSNTGELFF.

The CDR3 nucleotides are TGTGCCAGCAGTCTGCCCGGCGGCTATACCCAGCCCCAGCATTTT. Translation gives CASSLPGGYTQPQHF. J is TRBJ1-5 and V is TRBV28; the D is unclear. CDR1 MDHEN and CDR2 SYDVKM come from the germline V gene. Trimming removed 5 bases from V and 7 bases from J, with 18 bases in between. This CDR3 has 15 residues.

V gene TRBV2 combines with J gene TRBJ1-6; tentative D call: TRBD1 (5 bases). The V gene lost 8 bases and the J gene lost 0 bases, with 23 bases spanning the gap. The CDR3 extends over 19 amino acids. The V gene's germline CDR1 is SNHLY and CDR2 FYNNEI. The DNA of the CDR3 is TGTGCCAGCCAGAACGGATTTCGGGGCGTAGTCTCCTATAATTCACCCCTCCACTTT. It specifies CASQNGFRGVVSYNSPLHF.

The CDR3 is CASSLGGAPGPHNEQFF. The DNA of the CDR3 is TGTGCCAGCAGCTTAGGGGGGGCCCCGGGACCCCACAATGAGCAGTTCTTC. This sequence joins TRBV7-8 and TRBJ2-1; tentatively, D is TRBD1 or TRBD2 (6 bases each). Germline V gene sequence: CDR1 SGHVS, CDR2 FQNEAQ. Trimming removed 1 base from V and 5 bases from J, with 18 bases in between. CDR3 length: 17 residues.

This sequence joins TRBV4-2 and TRBJ2-2; TRBD2 is a possible D gene (6 bases). The CDR3 extends over 16 amino acids. CDR1 LGHNA and CDR2 YNFKEQ come from the germline V gene. The V gene lost 5 bases and the J gene lost 4 bases, with 17 bases spanning the gap. The CDR3 sequence is CASSGGAYGGTGELFF. The CDR3 region has the DNA TGTGCCAGCAGCGGAGGGGCGTACGGGGGCACCGGGGAGCTGTTTTTT.

The chain employs TRBV5-8 and TRBJ1-5, with TRBD1 identical over 9 bases. CDR3 size: 15 residues. The germline CDR1 and CDR2 sequences are SGHTS and YDEGEE. V shed 0 bases and J 4 bases; nucleotides not matched to a gene: 2. CDR3 bases: TGTGCCAGCAGCTTGGTAGGGACAGGGAATCAGCCCCAGCATTTT. Protein product: CASSLVGTGNQPQHF.

This chain connects TRBV5-4 to TRBJ1-4; D not resolved. The CDR3 runs 17 residues. Looked up from germline, CDR1 is SGHNT and CDR2 is YYREEE (reference sequence). V lost 7 bases and J lost 0, with 19 bases in between. The CDR3 spells CASSPGMRSATNEKLFF. DNA for the CDR3: TGTGCCAGCTCACCGGGAATGAGAAGCGCAACTAATGAAAAACTGTTTTTT.

J is TRBJ2-6 and V is TRBV7-9; D is ambiguous. The germline V gene encodes CDR1 SEHNR and CDR2 FQNEAQ (reference sequence). The germline V and J ends were trimmed by 1 base and 2 bases, with 6 bases remaining between them. CDR3 length: 15 residues. The CDR3 sequence is CASSLESPGANVLTF. Here the CDR3 DNA reads TGTGCCAGCAGCTTAGAATCTCCTGGGGCCAACGTCCTGACTTTC.

V usage is TRBV27 and J usage is TRBJ1-6, with D unclear. With 9 bases removed from V and 7 bases from J, the gap between germline ends came to 4 bases. The CDR3 runs 10 residues. Germline CDR1 is MNHEY and CDR2 is SMNVEV (reference sequence). For the CDR3, the DNA is TGTGCCAGTGGCAATTCACCCCTCCACTTT. Translating gives CASGNSPLHF.

This rearrangement joins TRBV7-2 to TRBJ2-5; 7 nucleotides agree with TRBD2. CDR1 and CDR2 from the germline V gene are SGHTA and FQGNSA. V trimming: 3 bases; J trimming: 3 bases; junction bases outside the gene matches: 1. The CDR3 covers 13 residues. CDR3 sequence: CASSFGGEETQYF. As DNA, the CDR3 is TGTGCCAGCAGCTTTGGGGGGGAAGAGACCCAGTACTTC.

The rearrangement uses TRBV9 and TRBJ1-4; no definite D call. The CDR3 spans 15 residues. V was cut by 3 bases and J by 3 bases, with 12 bases left in between. Germline V gene sequence: CDR1 SGDLS, CDR2 YYNGEE. CDR3: CASSARTVPNEKLFF. As DNA, the CDR3 is TGTGCCAGCAGCGCCCGGACGGTCCCTAATGAAAAACTGTTTTTT. Together with reference TRBV9 and TRBJ1-4, the CDR3 gives the full variable domain: DSGVTQTPKHLITATGQRVTLRCSPRSGDLSVYWYQQSLDQGLQFLIQYYNGEERAKGNILERFSAQQFPDLHSELNLSSLELGDSALYFCASSARTVPNEKLFFGSGTQLSVL.

The chain joins TRBV29-1 to TRBJ2-3; D ambiguous. CDR3 length: 13 amino acids. The ends were cut back, 5 bases at V and 0 bases at J, with 9 bases in the middle. Looked up from germline, CDR1 is SQVTM and CDR2 is ANQGSEA. The CDR3 DNA reads as TGCAGCGTTATGACTGGGAGCACAGATACGCAGTATTTT. This codes for CSVMTGSTDTQYF.

This clone has a handful of counts. This rearrangement joins TRBV30 to TRBJ1-3; D may be TRBD1 (5 bases). The germline V gene encodes CDR1 GTSNPN and CDR2 SVGIG (reference sequence). The V end was cut by 5 bases, the J end by 1 base, with 15 bases between. The CDR3 runs to 15 residues. The DNA of the CDR3 is TGTGCCTGGCTCCTGCAGGGAGATTCTGGAAACACCATATATTTT. It codes for CAWLLQGDSGNTIYF.

In this sample, this clone turned up once. J is TRBJ2-5 and V is TRBV7-2; 9 bases fit TRBD2. Germline CDR1 SGHTA, CDR2 FQGNSA. Unmatched junction bases numbered 17, after V lost 5 bases and J lost 4 bases. CDR3 size: 18 residues. The DNA for the CDR3 is TGTGCCAGCAGCCTCCCCGAGGGAGCGGGGGGAGAAGGAGAGACCCAGTACTTC. Translating gives CASSLPEGAGGEGETQYF.

The rearrangement joins TRBV7-3 to TRBJ1-6; 8 bases are a match to TRBD1. CDR1 SGHTA and CDR2 FQGTGA come from the germline V gene. The CDR3 is made up of 15 amino acids. V shed 2 bases and J 9 bases; nucleotides not matched to a gene: 6. The CDR3 bases are TGTGCCAGCAGCTTAGGACAGGGAGGGTTTTCACCCCTCCACTTT. It codes for CASSLGQGGFSPLHF.

CDR3 coding DNA: TGTGCCAGCTCACGGGCAGGTAACACTGAAGCTTTCTTT. Encoded protein: CASSRAGNTEAFF. V is TRBV18 and J is TRBJ1-1; D unclear. The V gene's germline CDR1 is KGHSH and CDR2 LQKENI. The germline V and J ends were trimmed by 4 bases and 2 bases, with 8 bases remaining between them. CDR3 length: 13 residues.

The rearrangement links TRBV11-2 to TRBJ1-2; D is unresolved. V was cut by 8 bases and J by 2 bases, with 15 bases left in between. Germline CDR1 is SGHAT and CDR2 is FQNNGV. CDR3 length: 14 amino acids. The CDR3 DNA reads TGTGCCAGCCAATTGAATAGAGGAAACTATGGCTACACCTTC. Translation gives CASQLNRGNYGYTF.

The chain links TRBV9 to TRBJ2-7; D gene ambiguous. This CDR3 is built from 12 residues. Germline CDR1 and CDR2: SGDLS and YYNGEE. The V gene lost 4 bases and the J gene lost 2 bases, with 7 bases spanning the gap. Here the CDR3 DNA reads TGTGCCAGCAGCCCCCGGGCCTACGAGCAGTACTTC. Protein product: CASSPRAYEQYF.

The chain has TRBV18 and TRBJ1-1; D unresolved. With 1 base removed from V and 3 bases from J, the gap between germline ends came to 6 bases. Germline CDR1 KGHSH, CDR2 LQKENI. The CDR3 has 13 residues. The CDR3 is CASSPREDTEAFF. CDR3 bases: TGTGCCAGCTCACCACGGGAGGACACTGAAGCTTTCTTT.

The chain recombines TRBV7-3 with TRBJ2-5; D tentatively reads TRBD1 or TRBD2 (5 bases each). The CDR3 consists of 14 residues. V shed 3 bases and J shed 5 bases, with 13 bases lying between them. Germline V gene sequence: CDR1 SGHTA, CDR2 FQGTGA. Here the CDR3 DNA reads TGTGCCAGCAGCTTGCAGGGAGATTTGGAGACCCAGTACTTC. It yields the protein CASSLQGDLETQYF. Full variable domain (missing parts from reference TRBV7-3 and TRBJ2-5): GAGVSQTPSNKVTEKGKYVELRCDPISGHTALYWYRQSLGQGPEFLIYFQGTGAADDSGLPNDRFFAVRPEGSVSTLKIQRTERGDSAVYLCASSLQGDLETQYFGPGTRLLVL.

Here the CDR3 DNA reads TGTGCCAGCAGTTTAGAGGGTACTGGCTACACCTTC. Translated, it gives CASSLEGTGYTF. The genes are TRBV27 and TRBJ1-2, with no clear D. This CDR3 spans 12 amino acids. Germline loops: CDR1 MNHEY, CDR2 SMNVEV (reference sequence). Trimming removed 2 bases from V and 7 bases from J, with 8 bases in between.

The CDR3 sequence is CASSNQGVQQYF. As DNA, the CDR3 is TGCGCCAGCAGCAACCAGGGGGTACAGCAGTACTTC. The J gene is TRBJ2-7, the V gene TRBV5-1, with 7 bases lining up with TRBD1. The V and J ends lost 4 bases and 8 bases, in that order; junction bases with no gene match: 6. Germline V gene data show CDR1 as SGHRS and CDR2 as YFSETQ. The CDR3 spans 12 residues.

CDR3 in amino acids: CASSLVSHSYEQYF. The CDR3 DNA sequence: TGTGCCAGCAGCTTGGTATCACACTCCTACGAGCAGTACTTC. V and J are TRBV5-6 and TRBJ2-7; unclear D gene. Germline V lookup: CDR1 SGHDT, CDR2 YYEEEE. V dropped 0 bases and J dropped 0 bases, with 7 bases sitting between them. The CDR3 has 14 residues.

The chain has TRBV5-1 and TRBJ2-7; D is uncertain. V dropped 0 bases and J dropped 1 base, with 11 bases sitting between them. The CDR3 length is 15 residues. From germline, CDR1 is SGHRS and CDR2 YFSETQ. The CDR3 DNA follows: TGCGCCAGCAGCTTGGGCCCGGACCTATCCTACGAGCAGTACTTC. This translates into CASSLGPDLSYEQYF. Drawing the rest from reference TRBV5-1 and TRBJ2-7, the complete variable domain is KAGVTQTPRYLIKTRGQQVTLSCSPISGHRSVSWYQQTPGQGLQFLFEYFSETQRNKGNFPGRFSGRQFSNSRSEMNVSTLELGDSALYLCASSLGPDLSYEQYFGPGTRLTVT.

V usage is TRBV30 and J usage is TRBJ1-3; D not certain. Trimming took off 0 bases at V and 0 bases at J, with 3 bases between the two ends. Germline CDR1 is GTSNPN and CDR2 is SVGIG (reference sequence). There are 13 residues in the CDR3. CDR3 protein: CAWSVTSGNTIYF. The CDR3, as DNA: TGTGCCTGGAGTGTTACCTCTGGAAACACCATATATTTT.